The 3 T cell receptor beta chains presented below share a single source sample, sequenced in a study of patients and donors after allogeneic stem cell transplantation. TCRdb passed the RT-PCR reads through MiXCR, listing each CDR3 protein once. The sample yields around 3,000 distinct CDR3 sequences, roughly 5.2% seen once. Material: blood, either unsorted or a sorted T cell fraction (not recorded which). Receptors were obtained from a human donor who was either an allogeneic HSCT recipient or a stem cell or donor lymphocyte infusion donor (not recorded which). It is not recorded whose cells these are; they may come from a transplant donor.

This clonotype is categorized as medium-sized. The chain combines TRBV12-3 or TRBV12-4 with TRBJ2-2; no clear D. V was trimmed by 6 bases and J by 4 bases, leaving 6 bases between them. The CDR3 is 12 amino acids. The DNA for the CDR3 is TGTGCCAGCAGACGGGCCACCGGGGAGCTGTTTTTT. Translating it yields CASRRATGELFF.

By frequency in the sample, this clonotype is medium-sized. The chain links TRBV7-2 to TRBJ2-7, with no clear D. This CDR3 is built from 13 residues. V lost 6 bases to trimming and J lost 3 bases, with 12 bases between them. Looked up from germline, CDR1 is SGHTA and CDR2 is FQGNSA. The CDR3 DNA is TGTGCCAGCAGAACAACAGAGATCTACGAGCAGTACTTC. Translation: CASRTTEIYEQYF.

This clonotype is medium-sized. The chain recombines TRBV10-2 with TRBJ2-1, with 10 bases lining up with TRBD2. CDR1 and CDR2 (germline): WSHSY, SAAADI. Losses at the gene ends were 4 bases for V and 6 bases for J; bases not matched to a gene: 3. This CDR3 has 14 residues. In DNA, the CDR3 is TGCGCCAGCAGTGTTAGCGGGAGGTCCAATGAGCAGTTCTTC. Amino acid sequence: CASSVSGRSNEQFF.